This TCR beta chain comes out of a study of CD8+CD57+ T cells in acquired aplastic anemia. CDR3 and TCR beta VDJ profiling relied on a genomic DNA template. Each CDR3 protein gets one entry after TCRdb re-called the reads with MiXCR. The profile shows about 180,000 distinct CDR3 sequences, less than 50% of them singletons. CDR3 size: 15 residues. Trimming took 9 bases from V and 2 from J, leaving 20 bases between them. The germline V gene encodes CDR1 LNHDA and CDR2 SQIVND (reference sequence). The patients chosen for sequencing had shown expansion of CD8+CD57+ cells (detected by flow cytometry). Material: sorted CD4+, CD8+, or CD8+CD57+ T cells (not recorded which) from PBMCs. V usage is TRBV19 and J usage is TRBJ2-7; TRBD2 might be the D (6 bases). The TCR originated in a human donor with aplastic anemia. CDR3 DNA: TGTGCCAGCAGCCTCGGGACTTTAACTACCTACGAGCAGTACTTC. Its protein product is CASSLGTLTTYEQYF.